The sequence of this T cell receptor (beta chain) was determined in a study of shared clonotypes between healthy human individuals. Profiling relied on immunoSEQ multiplex PCR, and the TCRdb table lists in-frame clones only, not all of them. The data contain 110,000 or so clones, 65% to 75% of them singletons. CDR3 length equals 16 residues. CDR1 LNHDA and CDR2 SQIVND come from the germline V gene (reference sequence). The J segment lost 4 bases and the V segment lost 4 bases, leaving 10 bases of the junction unmatched. Adults of Caucasian background living in Nashville, Tennessee made up all donors. CD8 memory cells included CD45RO+ cells plus CCR7-negative CD45RA+ TemRA cells. Study-level findings and limits: Sequencing of the sorted subsets was shown by rarefaction to be incomplete despite large depth. Investigators expected sequencing depth to affect clonotype sharing among donors.

As concerns this clone: The antigen is not known.

This sequence was found in a woman aged 30 to 39 in good health. This chain uses TRBV19 with TRBJ2-1; 7 nucleotides agree with TRBD1. The specimen sequenced was memory CD8+ T cells sorted from blood. As to subset: CD45RO+ cells pooled with CCR7-negative TemRA cells. The CDR3 loop reads CASSTKPGQCYNEQFF. The CDR3 DNA follows: TGTGCCAGTAGTACTAAACCGGGACAGTGTTACAATGAGCAGTTCTTC.